This is a list of T cell receptor beta chains from one sample in a study of Graves' ophthalmopathy and Graves' hyperthyroidism. A single record per CDR3 protein comes from TCRdb applying MiXCR to the multiplex PCR reads. The sample yields around 400,000 distinct CDR3 sequences, 15% to 20% seen once. Material: peripheral blood. The receptors derive from a young woman with Graves' ophthalmopathy. Both conserved end residues are part of each CDR3. A D gene is named only where the DNA matches it firmly. The size of a clone is reported for some rows only, either as once, few or many, or as a class for expanded clones.

many | - | TRBJ1-1 | 13 | TRBV27 | TGTGCCAGCAGAAAGACAGCGTCCACTGAAGCTTTCTTT | CASRKTASTEAFF
- | - | TRBJ1-1 | 14 | TRBV16 | TGTGCCAGCAGCCAATTGGAACGATCAGAGGACGCTTTCTTT | CASSQLERSEDAFF
many | - | TRBJ2-2 | 13 | TRBV4-2 | TGTGCCAGCAGCCCGGGAAGGGTTGGGGAGCTGTTTTTT | CASSPGRVGELFF
many | - | TRBJ1-3 | 16 | TRBV15 | TGTGCCACCAGCAGAGGGGTCGGCGGCGCTGGAAACACCATATATTTT | CATSRGVGGAGNTIYF
many | - | TRBJ1-6 | 16 | TRBV3-1 | TGTGCCAGCAGCCAAGATTTAGGACTCCTAAATTCACCCCTCCACTTT | CASSQDLGLLNSPLHF
- | TRBD2 | TRBJ2-7 | 18 | TRBV6-1 | TGTGCCAGCAGTGAAATAAGGTGGACACTAGCGCTAACCGACGAGCAGTACTTC | CASSEIRWTLALTDEQYF
many | TRBD2 | TRBJ2-5 | 13 | TRBV20-1 | TGCAGTGCTATTGGACTAGCGGGGGAGACCCAGTACTTC | CSAIGLAGETQYF
many | - | TRBJ1-1 | 14 | TRBV27 | TGTGCCAGCAGTTTAATGGGGGGAAACACTGAAGCTTTCTTT | CASSLMGGNTEAFF
- | - | TRBJ1-5 | 15 | TRBV6-5 | TGTGCCAGCAGTTACGGCCCGTCTGGCAATCAGCCCCAGCATTTT | CASSYGPSGNQPQHF
many | - | TRBJ1-1 | 14 | TRBV27 | TGTGCCAGCAGTCCCCGACAGCCGAACACTGAAGCTTTCTTT | CASSPRQPNTEAFF
- | TRBD2 | TRBJ2-5 | 17 | TRBV5-1 | TGCGCCAGCAGCTCCCTGGGCCAGCGGGGATCCCAAGAGACCCAGTACTTC | CASSSLGQRGSQETQYF
many | - | TRBJ1-1 | 12 | TRBV12-3/TRBV12-4 | TGTGCCAGCAAGCTCGGGGGGTCTGAAGCTTTCTTT | CASKLGGSEAFF
- | - | TRBJ2-2 | 13 | TRBV12-3/TRBV12-4 | TGTGCCAGCAGGGCCATGAGCACCGGGGAGCTGTTTTTT | CASRAMSTGELFF
many | - | TRBJ1-1 | 12 | TRBV28 | TGTGCCAGCAGTTTATGGCAGGGTGAAGCTTTCTTT | CASSLWQGEAFF
many | - | TRBJ1-1 | 12 | TRBV24-1 | TGTGCCACCAGTGACGCCTCGACAGAAGCTTTCTTT | CATSDASTEAFF
few | TRBD1 | TRBJ1-5 | 16 | TRBV2 | TGTGCCAGCAGGGACAGGGCTGGTTTGGGCAATCAGCCCCAGCATTTT | CASRDRAGLGNQPQHF
many | - | TRBJ2-2 | 13 | TRBV19 | TGTGCCAGTAGTATTTGGGGAGACGGGGAGCTGTTTTTT | CASSIWGDGELFF
many | TRBD1 | TRBJ1-5 | 15 | TRBV20-1 | TGCAGTGCTAGAAACCAGGGGGCGGGAGCTAAGCCCCAGCATTTT | CSARNQGAGAKPQHF
many | - | TRBJ2-2 | 17 | TRBV9 | TGTGCCAGCAGCGTAGGGGGACGGCTTACGAACACCGGGGAGCTGTTTTTT | CASSVGGRLTNTGELFF
many | - | TRBJ1-3 | 15 | TRBV4-3 | TGCGCCAGCAGCCACGGCTTCGGCTCTGGAAACACCATATATTTT | CASSHGFGSGNTIYF
many | - | TRBJ2-5 | 15 | TRBV28 | TGTGCCAGCAGTGGTGACAGGCCGTCCCAAGAGACCCAGTACTTC | CASSGDRPSQETQYF
many | - | TRBJ2-4 | 19 | TRBV18 | TGTGCCAGCTCACAGTATCTCGGGGGCCCCAAGGGAGCCAAAAACATTCAGTACTTC | CASSQYLGGPKGAKNIQYF
many | - | TRBJ1-6 | 14 | TRBV11-1 | TGTGCCAGCAGCGCGAGGGCGTATAATTCACCCCTCCACTTT | CASSARAYNSPLHF
many | - | TRBJ2-5 | 15 | TRBV6-1 | TGTGCCAGCAGTGAATTAACAGGGATACAAGAGACCCAGTACTTC | CASSELTGIQETQYF
many | - | TRBJ1-6 | 17 | TRBV6-1 | TGTGCCAGCAGTGAAGGGGTGGGTCGGGGGGTAAATTCACCCCTCCACTTT | CASSEGVGRGVNSPLHF
- | - | TRBJ2-2 | 16 | TRBV7-6 | TGTGCCAGCAGCTTAGCTACGGACATCCGGGCCGGGGAGCTGTTTTTT | CASSLATDIRAGELFF
- | TRBD2 | TRBJ2-2 | 16 | TRBV6-2/TRBV6-3 | TGTGCCAGCAGTTACCCCAGCGGGGGGGCCACCGGGGAGCTGTTTTTT | CASSYPSGGATGELFF
many | - | TRBJ2-7 | 13 | TRBV29-1 | TGCAGCGTTGAAGAAGGGACCTCCTACGAGCAGTACTTC | CSVEEGTSYEQYF
many | - | TRBJ2-7 | 12 | TRBV28 | TGTGCCAGCATGACCTCCCCCTACGAGCAGTACTTC | CASMTSPYEQYF
many | - | TRBJ2-2 | 17 | TRBV28 | TGTGCCAGCAGTTTATACCGGGTCCCCCCGAACACCGGGGAGCTGTTTTTT | CASSLYRVPPNTGELFF
many | - | TRBJ1-1 | 14 | TRBV29-1 | TGCAGCGTTGTCATCGGACAGATAAACACTGAAGCTTTCTTT | CSVVIGQINTEAFF
many | TRBD1 | TRBJ2-7 | 11 | TRBV12-3/TRBV12-4 | TGTGCCAGCGGACAGGTCTACGAGCAGTACTTC | CASGQVYEQYF
many | TRBD2 | TRBJ2-7 | 18 | TRBV6-5 | TGTGCCAGCAGTTACCTAACCCGGACTAGCGGGAGCCTCTACGAGCAGTACTTC | CASSYLTRTSGSLYEQYF
many | - | TRBJ1-2 | 15 | TRBV6-1 | TGTGCCAGCAGTGAAGTTGCTAAAGCTAACTATGGCTACACCTTC | CASSEVAKANYGYTF
many | - | TRBJ1-1 | 13 | TRBV11-2 | TGTGCCAGCAGCTTAAGGTTTAACACTGAAGCTTTCTTT | CASSLRFNTEAFF
many | TRBD2 | TRBJ2-7 | 15 | TRBV4-1 | TGCGCCAGCAGCCAACGGACTAGCGGGGGATACGAGCAGTACTTC | CASSQRTSGGYEQYF
many | TRBD2 | TRBJ2-7 | 15 | TRBV6-2/TRBV6-3 | TGTGCCAGCGGATCCTCTAGCGGGAGTGAGCACGAGCAGTACTTC | CASGSSSGSEHEQYF
many | - | TRBJ1-3 | 14 | TRBV6-1 | TGTGCCAGCAGCACAGGCTTGGCTGGAAACACCATATATTTT | CASSTGLAGNTIYF
many | - | TRBJ2-2 | 14 | TRBV2 | TGTGCCAGCAGTTTCGGACGGGAGACCGGGGAGCTGTTTTTT | CASSFGRETGELFF
many | - | TRBJ2-3 | 18 | TRBV12-3/TRBV12-4 | TGTGCCAGCAGTTTAGCGGTCATCGGGCGGGGATACACAGATACGCAGTATTTT | CASSLAVIGRGYTDTQYF
- | TRBD2 | TRBJ2-7 | 15 | TRBV20-1 | TGCAGTGCTAGAGATGGGAGCGGGAGCAACTACGAGCAGTACTTC | CSARDGSGSNYEQYF
many | TRBD1 | TRBJ1-1 | 16 | TRBV6-2/TRBV6-3 | TGTGCCAGCAGTTACTCGACCAGGACAGGGTACACTGAAGCTTTCTTT | CASSYSTRTGYTEAFF
many | TRBD1 | TRBJ1-2 | 14 | TRBV30 | TGTGCCTGGAGTGCTGACAGGGGAAGGAATGGCTACACCTTC | CAWSADRGRNGYTF
many | - | TRBJ2-5 | 18 | TRBV28 | TGTGCCAGCAGTTTTCCGGCTTCGGGCGGGCCGTACCAAGAGACCCAGTACTTC | CASSFPASGGPYQETQYF
once | TRBD2 | TRBJ2-7 | 14 | TRBV7-2 | TGTGCCATCCGCGCGTCGGGGGGGATGTACGAGCAGTACTTC | CAIRASGGMYEQYF
many | - | TRBJ1-2 | 15 | TRBV6-5 | TGTGCCAGCAGTTACTCGAGCGACAGCTTTTATGGCTACACCTTC | CASSYSSDSFYGYTF
many | - | TRBJ1-2 | 13 | TRBV6-1 | TGTGCCAGCAGTGATGTAGAGGGGCTCGGTCCTTCCTTC | CASSDVEGLGPSF
many | - | TRBJ1-5 | 14 | TRBV2 | TGTGCCAGCAGTGACTGGCAGGGGAATCAGCCCCAGCATTTT | CASSDWQGNQPQHF
many | - | TRBJ1-2 | 11 | TRBV7-2 | TGTGCCAGCAGCTTACTATGGGGCTACACCTTC | CASSLLWGYTF